These T cell receptor beta chains were read from a single sample in a study of blood T cell repertoires in COVID-19. Assay used: immunoSEQ multiplex PCR; TCRdb lists only in-frame clones, some missing. The data hold around 160,000 clones, with roughly 88% observed a single time. Sequenced: peripheral blood. The source of these receptors is a young man with acute or convalescent COVID-19. Both conserved end residues are part of each CDR3. Each record gives: J gene, clone size, V gene, D gene, CDR3 DNA, CDR3 protein. D genes are given only for firm matches. Not every row has a clone size; where given, it reads once, few, many or a size class.

>TRBJ1-1|.|TRBV7-2|TRBD1
TGTGCCAGCAGCAAAAGGACAGGGTTGGGCACTGAAGCTTTCTTT
CASSKRTGLGTEAFF
>TRBJ1-2|.|TRBV10-1|.
TGCGCCAGCAGTGACCTTAACTATGGCTACACCTTC
CASSDLNYGYTF
>TRBJ1-2|.|TRBV9|.
TGTGCCAGCAGCGTCCAAGAGAATTATGGCTACACCTTC
CASSVQENYGYTF
>TRBJ1-1|.|TRBV7-2|.
TGTGCCAGCAGCTCAATGAGCGGGTCTGAAGCTTTCTTT
CASSSMSGSEAFF
>TRBJ1-2|.|TRBV6-5|TRBD1
TGTGCCAGCAGTTACAACAGGGGGCCAAACTATGGCTACACCTTC
CASSYNRGPNYGYTF
>TRBJ2-3|.|TRBV19|TRBD1
TGTGCCAGTAGTATAGCGCCACAGGGGGCGAGTGGAACAGATACGCAGTATTTT
CASSIAPQGASGTDTQYF
>TRBJ1-1|.|TRBV18|TRBD1
TGTGCCAGCTCACCCTCCGGGACAGGGGGCGCGGACACTGAAGCTTTCTTT
CASSPSGTGGADTEAFF
>TRBJ2-7|.|TRBV12-5|.
TGTGCTAGTGGTTCGGGGACAGCCGGGGGCGAGCAGTACTTC
CASGSGTAGGEQYF
>TRBJ2-3|.|TRBV6-1|.
TGTGCCAGCAGTGAAGGAGGCAGTCCTTGGGATACGCAGTATTTT
CASSEGGSPWDTQYF
>TRBJ2-7|.|TRBV3-1/TRBV3-2|.
TGTGCCAGCAGCGATAGGCCCTGGGCAGGGTCCGCCGAGCAGTACTTC
CASSDRPWAGSAEQYF
>TRBJ2-1|.|TRBV5-1|TRBD2
TGCGCCAGCAGCTTGGCCTTAGCGGGTACGGATGAGCAGTTCTTC
CASSLALAGTDEQFF
>TRBJ1-3|.|TRBV19|.
TGTGCCAGTAGTCTAGACGGGACTTTTGGAAACACCATATATTTT
CASSLDGTFGNTIYF
>TRBJ1-4|.|TRBV10-3|TRBD1
TGTGCCATCAGCCCGGGACAGGGGAATGAAAAACTGTTTTTT
CAISPGQGNEKLFF
>TRBJ1-2|.|TRBV19|.
TGTGCCAGTAGTCCCCGCGGGGGGGGCTACACCTTC
CASSPRGGGYTF
>TRBJ2-7|.|TRBV12-3/TRBV12-4|TRBD1
TGTGCCAGCAGTCCAGGGGGCTTTTACGAGCAGTACTTC
CASSPGGFYEQYF
>TRBJ2-3|.|TRBV20-1|TRBD2
TGCAGTGCTAGTATCGGCGGGGGTAGCACAGATACGCAGTATTTT
CSASIGGGSTDTQYF
>TRBJ2-1|few|TRBV7-9|TRBD1
TGTGCCAGCAGCTTAGGGACAGGGGGAAGGGGTGAGCAGTTCTTC
CASSLGTGGRGEQFF
>TRBJ1-2|.|TRBV2|.
TGTGCCAGCAGTGAACGCAGGGGAGAATATGGCTACACCTTC
CASSERRGEYGYTF
>TRBJ1-2|.|TRBV19|.
TGTGCCACCGCCCCCACAGGGCTCTATGGCTACACCTTC
CATAPTGLYGYTF
>TRBJ1-4|.|TRBV5-1|.
TGCGCCAGCAGCTCCGGGTGGGAGGGTGAAAAACTGTTTTTT
CASSSGWEGEKLFF
>TRBJ1-2|.|TRBV5-6|.
TGTGCCAGCAGCTTGGGGGCACAGGGTTTCTATGGCTACACCTTC
CASSLGAQGFYGYTF
>TRBJ1-1|.|TRBV5-3|.
TGTGCCAGAAGCTTGCAGGTAACGAACACTGAAGCTTTCTTT
CARSLQVTNTEAFF
>TRBJ1-4|once|TRBV13|.
TGTGCCAGCAGCTTACAGGGTCATGAAAAACTGTTTTTT
CASSLQGHEKLFF
>TRBJ1-2|.|TRBV5-5|.
TGTGCCAGCAGCTTGGTGTCTTTGCCAGGCATCGACTATGGCTACACCTTC
CASSLVSLPGIDYGYTF
>TRBJ2-7|.|TRBV5-1|TRBD1
TGCGCCAGCAGCTTGGGGACAGGTGTTACCTACGAGCAGTACTTC
CASSLGTGVTYEQYF
>TRBJ1-5|.|TRBV6-5|.
TGTGCCAGCAGGGATACAGGGAGGCCCCAGCATTTT
CASRDTGRPQHF
>TRBJ1-5|.|TRBV19|.
TGTGCCAGTAGTAACCCCGGGAATAGCAATCAGCCCCAGCATTTT
CASSNPGNSNQPQHF
>TRBJ2-7|.|TRBV6-5|.
TGTGCCAGCAGTTACTCGTACAGGAGCTACGAGCAGTACTTC
CASSYSYRSYEQYF
>TRBJ2-1|.|TRBV5-1|TRBD1
TGCGCCAGCAGCTTGGATGGACAGGGAGACAATGAGCAGTTCTTC
CASSLDGQGDNEQFF
>TRBJ1-5|.|TRBV3-1/TRBV3-2|.
TGTGCCAGCAGCCCCCCCGGGGTACGACAGCCCCAGCATTTT
CASSPPGVRQPQHF
>TRBJ1-6|.|TRBV30|TRBD1
TGTGCCTGGGAGGGACAGGGAAGTTCACCCCTCCACTTT
CAWEGQGSSPLHF
>TRBJ2-7|.|TRBV6-4|TRBD1
TGTGCCAGCAGTAATATAAGGGACAGGGTCTACGAGCAGTACTTC
CASSNIRDRVYEQYF
>TRBJ2-7|.|TRBV20-1|.
TGCAGTGCTAGAGAGGGCCACGAGCAGTACTTC
CSAREGHEQYF
>TRBJ1-3|.|TRBV25-1|.
TGTGCCAGCAGCTTAGGGGGCTCTGGAAACACCATATATTTT
CASSLGGSGNTIYF
>TRBJ1-6|few|TRBV3-1/TRBV3-2|.
TGTGCCAGCAGCCAAGATGGGACACTGTATAATTCACCCCTCCACTTT
CASSQDGTLYNSPLHF
>TRBJ1-5|.|TRBV2|.
TGTGCCAGCAGTACCGGACTTCAATCCGATCAGCCCCAGCATTTT
CASSTGLQSDQPQHF
>TRBJ2-3|.|TRBV9|TRBD2
TGTGCCAGCAGCGGCCGTGGGACTAGCGGGGCGATGCAGTATTTT
CASSGRGTSGAMQYF
>TRBJ2-5|.|TRBV5-4|.
TGTGCCAGCTTCAGGGACTCCGCGGTCCAAGAGACCCAGTACTTC
CASFRDSAVQETQYF
>TRBJ2-7|.|TRBV12-3/TRBV12-4|.
TGTGCCAGCAGTTCAACTTTCTACGAGCAGTACTTC
CASSSTFYEQYF
>TRBJ1-1|few|TRBV5-5|.
TGTGCCAGCAGCTTGGCCAAATGGTCGGGGGTGGTGAAAACTGAAGCTTTCTTT
CASSLAKWSGVVKTEAFF
>TRBJ2-1|.|TRBV5-4|.
TGTGCCAGCACCGCGGACTCATACAATGAGCAGTTCTTC
CASTADSYNEQFF
>TRBJ2-1|.|TRBV19|.
TGTGCCAGTAGTCCCCGGGACACCCTCGCGCGGAATGAGCAGTTCTTC
CASSPRDTLARNEQFF
>TRBJ1-5|.|TRBV19|.
TGTGCCAGTAGTATTAACGGGGCACCGGGAGAGCCCCAGCATTTT
CASSINGAPGEPQHF
>TRBJ1-1|.|TRBV6-5|.
TGTGCCAGCAGCCCACGGGGAGGGATCTCTGAAGCTTTCTTT
CASSPRGGISEAFF
>TRBJ1-4|.|TRBV3-1/TRBV3-2|TRBD1
TGTGCCAGCAGCCTACAGGGGGGTGGGGAAAAACTGTTTTTT
CASSLQGGGEKLFF
>TRBJ2-1|few|TRBV29-1|TRBD2
TGCAGCGTGACGGGACTACGAAGCTCCTACAATGAGCAGTTCTTC
CSVTGLRSSYNEQFF
>TRBJ2-1|.|TRBV25-1|.
TGTGCCAGCAGTGACGAACTAGGGATCGGAGTCATTTATCAGTTCTTC
CASSDELGIGVIYQFF
>TRBJ2-1|.|TRBV27|TRBD2
TGTGCCAGCAGCGCCGGGGGGGGCACTGAGCAGTTCTTC
CASSAGGGTEQFF
>TRBJ2-2|.|TRBV9|.
TGTGCCAGCAGCCAAGACGGGGGTTCGTGGACCGGGGAGCTGTTTTTT
CASSQDGGSWTGELFF
>TRBJ1-2|.|TRBV27|.
TGTGCCAGCAGTTTATCTCGGGGGGCCGGACTTCTGGACTATGGCTACACCTTC
CASSLSRGAGLLDYGYTF
>TRBJ1-6|.|TRBV6-6|TRBD1
TGTGCCAGCAGTCCTCGAGTGTGGACAGGGGTCTCACCCCTCCACTTT
CASSPRVWTGVSPLHF
>TRBJ2-7|few|TRBV18|.
TGTGCCAGCTCACCACTGGCAAACTCCTACGAGCAGTACTTC
CASSPLANSYEQYF
>TRBJ1-4|few|TRBV10-3|.
TGTGCCATCAGTGGGACATCTGGGGGCCCAACTAATGAAAAACTGTTTTTT
CAISGTSGGPTNEKLFF
>TRBJ1-2|.|TRBV3-1/TRBV3-2|.
TGTGCCAGCAGCCCCAGAACAGGGCCTTGGGGTGGCTACACCTTC
CASSPRTGPWGGYTF
>TRBJ1-1|.|TRBV11-2|.
TGTGCCAGCAGCCCACATCAGGGGTACACTGAAGCTTTCTTT
CASSPHQGYTEAFF
>TRBJ1-2|few|TRBV24-1|TRBD1
TGTGCCACCAGTATTGGGACAGGGGTTGGCTACACCTTC
CATSIGTGVGYTF